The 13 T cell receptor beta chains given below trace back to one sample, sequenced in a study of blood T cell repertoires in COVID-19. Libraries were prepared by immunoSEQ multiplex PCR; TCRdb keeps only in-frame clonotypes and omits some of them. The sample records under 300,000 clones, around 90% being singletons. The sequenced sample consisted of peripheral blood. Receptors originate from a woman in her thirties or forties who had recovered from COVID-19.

This CDR3 is CASSIGATEAFF. CDR3 in DNA: TGTGCCAGTAGTATTGGGGCCACTGAAGCTTTCTTT. The chain carries TRBV19 and TRBJ1-1, with a possible D match to TRBD1 (5 bases). The CDR3 has 12 residues. CDR1 is LNHDA, CDR2 SQIVND, per germline (reference sequence). V lost 3 bases and J 4 bases, leaving 6 bases between the germline ends.

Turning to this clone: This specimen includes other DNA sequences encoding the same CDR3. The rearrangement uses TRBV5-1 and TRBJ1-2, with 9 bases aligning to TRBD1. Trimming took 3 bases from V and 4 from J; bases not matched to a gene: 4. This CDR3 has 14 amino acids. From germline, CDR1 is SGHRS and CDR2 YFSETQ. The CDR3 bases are TGCGCCAGCAGCTCAGGACAGGGGAGCTATGGCTACACCTTC. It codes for CASSSGQGSYGYTF.

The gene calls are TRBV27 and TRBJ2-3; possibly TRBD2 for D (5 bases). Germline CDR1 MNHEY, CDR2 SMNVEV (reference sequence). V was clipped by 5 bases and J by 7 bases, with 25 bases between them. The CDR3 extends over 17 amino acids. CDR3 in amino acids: CASSHTLGGGDTNTQYF. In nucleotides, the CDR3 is TGTGCCAGCAGTCACACCCTCGGAGGCGGAGACACGAATACGCAGTATTTT.

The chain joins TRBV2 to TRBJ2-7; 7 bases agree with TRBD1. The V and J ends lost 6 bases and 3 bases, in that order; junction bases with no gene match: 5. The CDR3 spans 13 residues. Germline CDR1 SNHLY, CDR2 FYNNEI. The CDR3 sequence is CASRPDRLYEQYF. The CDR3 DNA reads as TGTGCCAGCAGGCCGGACAGGCTCTACGAGCAGTACTTC.

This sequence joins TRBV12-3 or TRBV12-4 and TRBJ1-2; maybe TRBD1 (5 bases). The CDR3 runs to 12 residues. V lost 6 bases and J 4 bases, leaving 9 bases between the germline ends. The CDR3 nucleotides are TGTGCCAGCAGCGCGGGACGCTATGGCTACACCTTC. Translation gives CASSAGRYGYTF.

CDR3 residues: CASSGTGYEQYV. The DNA for the CDR3 is TGTGCCAGCAGTGGGACGGGATACGAGCAGTACGTC. J is TRBJ2-7 and V is TRBV2, with D possibly TRBD2 on 5 matching bases. V was clipped by 4 bases and J by 4 bases, with 8 bases between them. CDR3 length equals 12 residues. Germline values: CDR1 SNHLY, CDR2 FYNNEI.

The CDR3 loop reads CASSLMTGSGNTIYF. Here the CDR3 DNA reads TGTGCCAGCAGTTTGATGACAGGCTCTGGAAACACCATATATTTT. The J gene is TRBJ1-3, the V gene TRBV28; a possible D gene is TRBD1 (6 bases). Germline loops: CDR1 MDHEN, CDR2 SYDVKM. This CDR3 has 15 amino acids. The V end lost 3 bases, the J end lost 0 bases, and 9 bases lay between the germline ends. The full variable domain, rest sourced from reference TRBV28 and TRBJ1-3, is DVKVTQSSRYLVKRTGEKVFLECVQDMDHENMFWYRQDPGLGLRLIYFSYDVKMKEKGDIPEGYSVSREKKERFSLILESASTNQTSMYLCASSLMTGSGNTIYFGEGSWLTVV.

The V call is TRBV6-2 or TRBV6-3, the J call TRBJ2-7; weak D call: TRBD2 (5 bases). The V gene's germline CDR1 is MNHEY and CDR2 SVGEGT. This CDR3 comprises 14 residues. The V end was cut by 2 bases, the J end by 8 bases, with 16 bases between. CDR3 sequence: CASSYEPRDPKQYF. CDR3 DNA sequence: TGTGCCAGCAGTTACGAACCCCGGGATCCCAAGCAGTACTTC.

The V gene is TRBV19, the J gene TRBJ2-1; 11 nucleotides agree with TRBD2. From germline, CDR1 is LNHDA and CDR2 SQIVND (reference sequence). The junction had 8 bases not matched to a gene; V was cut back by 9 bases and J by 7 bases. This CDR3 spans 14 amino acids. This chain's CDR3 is CASGIAGGRNEQFF. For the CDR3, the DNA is TGTGCCAGCGGAATAGCGGGAGGGAGGAATGAGCAGTTCTTC.

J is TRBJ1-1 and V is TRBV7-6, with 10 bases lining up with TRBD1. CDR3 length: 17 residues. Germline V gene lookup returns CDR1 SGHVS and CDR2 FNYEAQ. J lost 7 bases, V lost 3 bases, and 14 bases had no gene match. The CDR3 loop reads CASSFNPGGTGDGEAFF. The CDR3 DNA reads TGTGCCAGCAGCTTTAATCCTGGCGGGACAGGGGATGGTGAAGCTTTCTTT.

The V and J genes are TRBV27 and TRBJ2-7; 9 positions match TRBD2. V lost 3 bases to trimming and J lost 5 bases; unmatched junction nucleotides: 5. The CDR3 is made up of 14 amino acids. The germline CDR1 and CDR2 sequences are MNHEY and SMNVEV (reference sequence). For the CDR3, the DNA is TGTGCCAGCAGTTTCGGCGGGAGGGCAGACGAGCAGTACTTC. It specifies CASSFGGRADEQYF.

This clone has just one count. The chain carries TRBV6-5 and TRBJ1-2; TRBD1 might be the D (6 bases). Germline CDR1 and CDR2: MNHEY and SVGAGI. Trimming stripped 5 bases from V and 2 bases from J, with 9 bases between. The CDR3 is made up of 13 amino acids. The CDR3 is CASSRGANYGYTF. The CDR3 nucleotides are TGTGCCAGCAGTCGGGGGGCGAACTATGGCTACACCTTC.

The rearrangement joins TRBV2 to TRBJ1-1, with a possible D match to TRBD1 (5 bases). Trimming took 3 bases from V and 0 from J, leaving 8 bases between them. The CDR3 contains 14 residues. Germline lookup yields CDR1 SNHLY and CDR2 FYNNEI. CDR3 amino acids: CASSEGRVNTEAFF. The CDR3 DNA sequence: TGTGCCAGCAGTGAGGGGCGCGTGAACACTGAAGCTTTCTTT.